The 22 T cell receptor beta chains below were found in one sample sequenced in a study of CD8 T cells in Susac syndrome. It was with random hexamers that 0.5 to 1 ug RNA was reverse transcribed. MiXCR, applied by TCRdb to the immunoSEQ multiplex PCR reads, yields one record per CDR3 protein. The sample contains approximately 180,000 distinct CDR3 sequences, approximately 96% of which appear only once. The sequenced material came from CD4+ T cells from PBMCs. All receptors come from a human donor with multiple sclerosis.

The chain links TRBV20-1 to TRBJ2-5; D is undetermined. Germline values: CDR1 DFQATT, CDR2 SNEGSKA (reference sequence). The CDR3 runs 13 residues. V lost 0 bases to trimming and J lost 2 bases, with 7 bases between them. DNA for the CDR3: TGCAGTGCTAGAGAGGTTGCACAAGAGACCCAGTACTTC. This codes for CSAREVAQETQYF.

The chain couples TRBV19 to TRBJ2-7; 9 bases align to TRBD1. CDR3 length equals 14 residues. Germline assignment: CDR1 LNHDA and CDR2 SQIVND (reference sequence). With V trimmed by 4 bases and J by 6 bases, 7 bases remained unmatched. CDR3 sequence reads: CASSRDRGSVEQYF. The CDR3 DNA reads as TGTGCCAGTAGTAGAGACAGGGGGAGCGTCGAGCAGTACTTC. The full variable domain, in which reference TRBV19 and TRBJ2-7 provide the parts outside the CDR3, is DGGITQSPKYLFRKEGQNVTLSCEQNLNHDAMYWYRQDPGQGLRLIYYSQIVNDFQKGDIAEGYSVSREKKESFPLTVTSAQKNPTAFYLCASSRDRGSVEQYFGPGTRLTVT.

The CDR3 protein is CASSQGDKNIQYF. The DNA for the CDR3 is TGTGCCAGCAGCCAAGGAGACAAAAACATTCAGTACTTC. This sequence joins TRBV3-1 and TRBJ2-4; no clear D gene. The CDR3 contains 13 residues. The germline gives CDR1 LGHDT, CDR2 YNNKEL (reference sequence). Trimming removed 1 base at V and 3 bases at J, with 4 bases between.

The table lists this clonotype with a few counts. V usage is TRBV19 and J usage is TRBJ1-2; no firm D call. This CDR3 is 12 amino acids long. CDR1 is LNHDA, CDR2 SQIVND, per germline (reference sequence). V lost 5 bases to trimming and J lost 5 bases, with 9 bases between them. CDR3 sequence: CASSPTDYGYTF. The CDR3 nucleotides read TGTGCCAGTAGTCCGACGGATTATGGCTACACCTTC.

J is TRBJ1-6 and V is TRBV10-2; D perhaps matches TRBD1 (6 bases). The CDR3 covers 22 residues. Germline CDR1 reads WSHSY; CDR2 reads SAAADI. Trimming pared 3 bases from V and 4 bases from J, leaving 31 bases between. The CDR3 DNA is TGCGCCAGCAGTGAAGACGAAGACCCATTAGAAGGACAGCTTTTTTATAATTCACCCCTCCACTTT. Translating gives CASSEDEDPLEGQLFYNSPLHF.

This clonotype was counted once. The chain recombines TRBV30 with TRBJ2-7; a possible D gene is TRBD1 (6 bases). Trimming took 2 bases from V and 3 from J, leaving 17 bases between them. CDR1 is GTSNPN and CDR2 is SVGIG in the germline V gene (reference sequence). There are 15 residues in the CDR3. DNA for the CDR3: TGTGCCTGGAGTACAAAAGGGCAGGGGATCTACGAGCAGTACTTC. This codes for CAWSTKGQGIYEQYF.

The CDR3 here is CSARGQRMETQYF. CDR3 in DNA: TGCAGTGCCCGGGGACAGAGAATGGAGACCCAGTACTTC. The V call is TRBV20-1, the J call TRBJ2-5, with 7 bases fitting TRBD1. Unmatched junction bases numbered 9, after V lost 6 bases and J lost 5 bases. This CDR3 has 13 residues. From germline, CDR1 is DFQATT and CDR2 SNEGSKA (reference sequence).

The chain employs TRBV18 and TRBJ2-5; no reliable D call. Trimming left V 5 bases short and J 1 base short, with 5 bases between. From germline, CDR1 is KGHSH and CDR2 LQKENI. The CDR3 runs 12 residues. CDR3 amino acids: CASSYIQETQYF. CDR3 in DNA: TGTGCCAGCTCATACATCCAAGAGACCCAGTACTTC. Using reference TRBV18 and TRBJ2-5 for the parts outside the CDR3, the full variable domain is NAGVMQNPRHLVRRRGQEARLRCSPMKGHSHVYWYRQLPEEGLKFMVYLQKENIIDESGMPKERFSAEFPKEGPSILRIQQVVRGDSAAYFCASSYIQETQYFGPGTRLLVL.

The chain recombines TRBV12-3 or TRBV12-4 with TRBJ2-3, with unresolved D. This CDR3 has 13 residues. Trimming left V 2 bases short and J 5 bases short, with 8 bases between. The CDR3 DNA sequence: TGTGCCAGCAGTTTAATGAGTGAAGATACGCAGTATTTT. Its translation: CASSLMSEDTQYF.

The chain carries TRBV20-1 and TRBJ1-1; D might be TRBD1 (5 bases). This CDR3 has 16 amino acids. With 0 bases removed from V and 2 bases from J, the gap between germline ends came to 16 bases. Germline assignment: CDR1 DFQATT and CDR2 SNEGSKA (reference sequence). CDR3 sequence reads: CSAREEGARFNTEAFF. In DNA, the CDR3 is TGCAGTGCTAGAGAAGAAGGGGCGCGTTTTAACACTGAAGCTTTCTTT.

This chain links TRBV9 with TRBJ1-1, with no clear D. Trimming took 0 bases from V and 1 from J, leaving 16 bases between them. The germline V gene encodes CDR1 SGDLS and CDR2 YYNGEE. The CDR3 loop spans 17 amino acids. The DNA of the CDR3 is TGTGCCAGCAGCGTAGAGGCTATCCTAGCAGCGAACACTGAAGCTTTCTTT. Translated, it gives CASSVEAILAANTEAFF.

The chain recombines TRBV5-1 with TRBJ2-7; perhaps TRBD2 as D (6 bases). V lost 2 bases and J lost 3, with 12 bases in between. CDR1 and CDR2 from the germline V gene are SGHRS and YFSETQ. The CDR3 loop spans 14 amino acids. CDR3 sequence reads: CASSFQGGSYEQYF. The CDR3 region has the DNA TGCGCCAGCAGCTTCCAGGGAGGAAGCTACGAGCAGTACTTC.

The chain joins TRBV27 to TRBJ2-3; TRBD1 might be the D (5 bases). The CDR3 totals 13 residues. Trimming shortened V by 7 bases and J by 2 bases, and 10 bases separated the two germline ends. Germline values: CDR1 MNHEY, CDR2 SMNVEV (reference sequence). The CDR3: CASTDTYTDTQYF. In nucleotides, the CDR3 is TGTGCCAGCACGGACACCTACACAGATACGCAGTATTTT.

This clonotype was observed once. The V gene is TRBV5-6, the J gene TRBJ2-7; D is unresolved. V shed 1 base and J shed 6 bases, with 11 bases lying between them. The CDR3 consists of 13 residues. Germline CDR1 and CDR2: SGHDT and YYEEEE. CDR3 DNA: TGTGCCAGCAGCTTGACGGCTCCCGGCGAGCAGTACTTC. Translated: CASSLTAPGEQYF.

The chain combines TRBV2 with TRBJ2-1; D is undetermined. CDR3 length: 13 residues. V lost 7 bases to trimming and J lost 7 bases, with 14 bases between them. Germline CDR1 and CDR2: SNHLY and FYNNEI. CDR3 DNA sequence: TGTGCCAGCAACTCCGTCACGGATAATGAGCAGTTCTTC. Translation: CASNSVTDNEQFF.

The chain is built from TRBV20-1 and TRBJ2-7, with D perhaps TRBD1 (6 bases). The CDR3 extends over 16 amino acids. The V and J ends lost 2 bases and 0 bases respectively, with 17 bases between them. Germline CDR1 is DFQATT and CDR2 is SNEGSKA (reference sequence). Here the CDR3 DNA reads TGCAGTGCTAGATCGTACAGGGAGATAAGCTCCTACGAGCAGTACTTC. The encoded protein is CSARSYREISSYEQYF.

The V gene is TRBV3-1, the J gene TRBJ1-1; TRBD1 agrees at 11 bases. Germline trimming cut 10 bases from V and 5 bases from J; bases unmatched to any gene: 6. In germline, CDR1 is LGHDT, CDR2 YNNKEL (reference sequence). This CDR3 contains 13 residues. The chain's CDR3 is CATGQGARTEAFF. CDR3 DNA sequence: TGTGCCACCGGACAGGGGGCGAGAACTGAAGCTTTCTTT.

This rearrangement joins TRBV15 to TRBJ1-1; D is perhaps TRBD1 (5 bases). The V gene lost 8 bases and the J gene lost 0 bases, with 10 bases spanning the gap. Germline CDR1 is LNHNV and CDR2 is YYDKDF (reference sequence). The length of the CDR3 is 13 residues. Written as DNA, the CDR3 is TGTGCCACCGGGACGGCACTGAACACTGAAGCTTTCTTT. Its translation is CATGTALNTEAFF.

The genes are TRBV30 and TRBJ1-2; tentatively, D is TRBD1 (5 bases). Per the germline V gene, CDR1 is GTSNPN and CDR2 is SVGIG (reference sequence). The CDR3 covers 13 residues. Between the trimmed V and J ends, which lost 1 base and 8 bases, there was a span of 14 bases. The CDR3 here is CAWSAQGTAGYTF. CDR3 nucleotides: TGTGCCTGGAGTGCTCAAGGGACGGCCGGCTACACCTTC. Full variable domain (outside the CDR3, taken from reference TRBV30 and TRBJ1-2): SQTIHQWPATLVQPVGSPLSLECTVEGTSNPNLYWYRQAAGRGLQLLFYSVGIGQISSEVPQNLSASRPQDRQFILSSKKLLLSDSGFYLCAWSAQGTAGYTFGSGTRLTVV.

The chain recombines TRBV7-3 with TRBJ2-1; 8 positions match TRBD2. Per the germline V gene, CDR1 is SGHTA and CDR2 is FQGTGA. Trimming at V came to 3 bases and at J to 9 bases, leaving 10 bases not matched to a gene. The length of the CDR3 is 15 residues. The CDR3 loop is CASSFRPTSAAEQFF. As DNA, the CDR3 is TGTGCCAGCAGCTTTCGGCCGACTAGCGCGGCTGAGCAGTTCTTC.

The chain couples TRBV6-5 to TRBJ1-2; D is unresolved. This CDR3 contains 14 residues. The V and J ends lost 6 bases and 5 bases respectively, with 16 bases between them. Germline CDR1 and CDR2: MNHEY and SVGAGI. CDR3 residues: CASRFGSSIYGYTF. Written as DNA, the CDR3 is TGTGCCAGCAGGTTCGGGAGTTCCATTTATGGCTACACCTTC.

The CDR3 loop reads CASSRDRLGYTF. The DNA for the CDR3 is TGCGCCAGCAGCAGGGACAGGTTGGGCTACACCTTC. The chain joins TRBV5-1 to TRBJ1-2, with TRBD1 matching over 8 bases. Germline V gene data show CDR1 as SGHRS and CDR2 as YFSETQ. Trimming cost V 4 bases and J 8 bases; bases outside gene matches: 4. The CDR3 has 12 amino acids.